This entry features one TCR beta chain sequence. Per the original data handling: Estimation of nucleated cell counts relied on the amplification of reference gene primers. The protocol was immunoSEQ multiplex PCR, while the TCRdb copy is restricted to in-frame clones and leaves out a portion. Clonal size and the V and J genes are those of that table, whereas D and trimming came from the DNA. The sample holds about 340,000 clones, approximately 87% seen once. This record comes from a study of blood T cell repertoires in COVID-19. Study as a whole: PBMCs, B-cell-depleted T cells, or T cells were the source of the cDNA or gDNA that made up the material.

The TCR originated in a woman in her 50s with COVID-19, enrolled during active disease. Material: peripheral blood.

CDR3 coding DNA: TGCGCCAGCAGCCAAGTTGCCAGGGGTGGCGATGAGCAGTTCTTC. This translates into CASSQVARGGDEQFF. The chain has TRBV4-3 and TRBJ2-1; possibly TRBD1 for D (6 bases). V gave up 1 base and J gave up 8 bases, with 15 bases separating them. The length of the CDR3 is 15 residues. Germline V lookup: CDR1 LGHNA, CDR2 YSLEER.